This is a list of T cell receptor beta chains from one sample in a study of blood T cell repertoires in COVID-19. Here immunoSEQ multiplex PCR was the method, and the copy in TCRdb shows in-frame clones only, minus some. This table holds about 160,000 clones, approximately 81% found once. The sample consisted of PBMCs or T cells enriched from blood (not recorded which). All receptors derive from a woman in her forties with acute COVID-19. CDR3s include the opening cysteine and the closing phenylalanine or tryptophan. A row's size may be missing; if present it is once, few, many or a size class.

-	TRBV5-6	TRBJ2-1	CASSLVPFNEQFF
-	TRBV7-3	TRBJ2-1	CASSLGLAGFNEQFF
-	TRBV3-1/TRBV3-2	TRBJ2-7	CASSHPPGLAGEGEQYF
few	TRBV4-2	TRBJ2-2	CASSQAYLNTGELFF
-	TRBV5-4	TRBJ2-7	CASSLSGRAEGYEQYF
-	TRBV6-5	TRBJ1-2	CASSRRDRIFYGYTF
-	TRBV5-5	TRBJ1-2	CASSRITGTFYGYTF
-	TRBV20-1	TRBJ2-1	CSAMRGNEQFF
-	TRBV5-6	TRBJ1-1	CASSIRTGVGTEAFF
-	TRBV5-1	TRBJ2-3	CASSLITSGTDTQYF
-	TRBV19	TRBJ2-5	CASSIGLAGGSKHF
-	TRBV6-5	TRBJ1-4	CASSPTGGKLFF
few	TRBV21-1	TRBJ1-2	CASSKVRGFYGYTF
-	TRBV2	TRBJ2-3	CASKLVGLGADTQYF
-	TRBV18	TRBJ2-6	CASSPQTVRQANVLTF
once	TRBV19	TRBJ2-1	CASSIPGLEQFF
-	TRBV5-1	TRBJ2-5	CASKTRGAVEETQYF